These 27 T cell receptor beta chains were sequenced from one sample in a study of T cells in Graves' hyperthyroidism and ophthalmopathy. Researchers took RNA transcripts and amplified the TCR beta CDR3 regions from them. HTBI primers were used for first-round RT-PCR of the TCR CDR3. Each CDR3 protein gets one entry after TCRdb re-called the multiplex PCR reads with MiXCR. The sample contains about 520,000 distinct CDR3 sequences, roughly a quarter of which appear only once. Material: blood. All receptors derive from a woman in her twenties or thirties with Graves' ophthalmopathy.

This clonotype was seen ten or more times. The CDR3 region is CASSGGGGGSYGYTF. The CDR3 DNA reads as TGTGCCAGCAGCGGCGGCGGGGGAGGATCCTATGGCTACACCTTC. The rearrangement joins TRBV9 to TRBJ1-2; D might be TRBD1 (5 bases). This CDR3 region has 15 residues. Germline values: CDR1 SGDLS, CDR2 YYNGEE. Trimming cost V 3 bases and J 4 bases, with 16 bases left between them. Using reference TRBV9 and TRBJ1-2 for the parts outside the CDR3, the full variable domain is DSGVTQTPKHLITATGQRVTLRCSPRSGDLSVYWYQQSLDQGLQFLIQYYNGEERAKGNILERFSAQQFPDLHSELNLSSLELGDSALYFCASSGGGGGSYGYTFGSGTRLTVV.

The CDR3 sequence is CSAVLTGTPEAFF. The CDR3 DNA reads TGCAGTGCCGTCCTCACAGGGACCCCTGAAGCTTTCTTT. V usage is TRBV20-1 and J usage is TRBJ1-1; weak D call: TRBD1 (6 bases). The V gene lost 6 bases and the J gene lost 6 bases, with 17 bases spanning the gap. The CDR3 covers 13 residues. The V gene's germline CDR1 is DFQATT and CDR2 SNEGSKA (reference sequence).

This clonotype was detected ten times or more. The chain carries TRBV27 and TRBJ2-7; no reliable D call. Per the germline V gene, CDR1 is MNHEY and CDR2 is SMNVEV (reference sequence). The CDR3 contains 14 residues. V was trimmed by 5 bases and J by 2 bases, leaving 13 bases between them. The CDR3 sequence: CASSPSYPTYEQYF. DNA for the CDR3: TGTGCCAGCAGTCCCTCATACCCTACCTACGAGCAGTACTTC.

With respect to this clonotype: A junction end diverges from the germline sequence, so it may reflect a read error. The V gene is TRBV11-2, the J gene TRBJ2-7; D is undetermined. The CDR3 length is 13 residues. Per the germline V gene, CDR1 is SGHAT and CDR2 is FQNNGV. CDR3 bases: TGTGCCAACAGCTGGAGTGACTCCTACGAGCAGTACTTC. Amino acids: CANSWSDSYEQYF.

The rearrangement uses TRBV27 and TRBJ1-2; 7 positions match TRBD1. Germline V gene lookup returns CDR1 MNHEY and CDR2 SMNVEV (reference sequence). The CDR3 runs to 17 residues. V shed 10 bases and J 2 bases; nucleotides not matched to a gene: 19. CDR3 bases: TGTGCCACGTTGGGCCCCCTTAAAGGGGGCGGAAACTATGGCTACACCTTC. Encoded protein: CATLGPLKGGGNYGYTF.

The V gene is TRBV6-1, the J gene TRBJ1-2, with D perhaps matching TRBD1 (6 bases). Between the trimmed V and J ends, which lost 3 bases and 3 bases, there was a span of 14 bases. The CDR3 runs 15 residues. Germline V gene sequence: CDR1 MNHNS, CDR2 SASEGT. As DNA, the CDR3 is TGTGCCAGCAGTGACATCGGGGGCGGTTACTATGGCTACACCTTC. Translation: CASSDIGGGYYGYTF.

This chain links TRBV19 with TRBJ2-7; D is uncertain. The CDR3 is 13 amino acids. Per the germline V gene, CDR1 is LNHDA and CDR2 is SQIVND (reference sequence). V lost 1 base and J 6 bases, leaving 10 bases between the germline ends. CDR3 loop: CASSIGAESEQYF. Here the CDR3 DNA reads TGTGCCAGTAGTATAGGGGCTGAATCCGAGCAGTACTTC.

This clonotype has just a few counts. The gene calls are TRBV7-8 and TRBJ1-6; 9 bases agree with TRBD1. The ends lost 4 bases at V and 7 bases at J; junction bases unmatched: 8. The V gene's germline CDR1 is SGHVS and CDR2 FQNEAQ. The CDR3 sequence is 16 residues long. CDR3 sequence (DNA): TGTGCCAGCAGCTACGCCCAGGGACAGGGCAATTCACCCCTCCACTTT. Encoded protein: CASSYAQGQGNSPLHF.

V gene TRBV9 combines with J gene TRBJ1-1, with 8 positions matching TRBD1. Germline V lookup: CDR1 SGDLS, CDR2 YYNGEE. The CDR3 is made up of 20 amino acids. V lost 0 bases and J lost 0; bases outside the gene matches: 16. CDR3 bases: TGTGCCAGCAGCGTAGTTCCCCGATCGACAGGGGACCCAATGAACACTGAAGCTTTCTTT. Its protein is CASSVVPRSTGDPMNTEAFF.

This clonotype was seen many times. The J gene is TRBJ1-2, the V gene TRBV6-2 or TRBV6-3; D is perhaps TRBD1 (5 bases). The CDR3 length is 18 residues. Germline V gives CDR1 MNHEY, CDR2 SVGEGT. V lost 8 bases, J lost 2 bases, and 27 bases lay in between. CDR3 sequence: CASYLQYPIRGGNYGYTF. CDR3 nucleotides: TGTGCCAGCTACCTGCAATATCCAATAAGGGGTGGCAACTATGGCTACACCTTC.

Remarks on this clonotype: A much larger clone lies one base from this, so it may be a read error. This sequence joins TRBV28 and TRBJ2-7; 7 nucleotides line up with TRBD1. V dropped 8 bases and J dropped 4; count of bases not matched to a gene: 5. Germline CDR1 MDHEN, CDR2 SYDVKM. The CDR3 contains 12 residues. The chain's CDR3 is CASYGTEYEQYF. Here the CDR3 DNA reads TGTGCCAGCTACGGGACAGAATACGAGCAGTACTTC.

This chain links TRBV13 with TRBJ2-4; D call uncertain. Trimming removed 1 base from V and 7 bases from J, with 11 bases in between. The length of the CDR3 is 14 residues. Germline V gene sequence: CDR1 PRHDT, CDR2 FYEKMQ (reference sequence). DNA for the CDR3: TGTGCCAGCAGCTTAGAGTCCCCTCCCAACATTCAGTACTTC. This gives the protein CASSLESPPNIQYF. Supplemented by reference TRBV13 and TRBJ2-4, the full variable domain reads AAGVIQSPRHLIKEKRETATLKCYPIPRHDTVYWYQQGPGQDPQFLISFYEKMQSDKGSIPDRFSAQQFSDYHSELNMSSLELGDSALYFCASSLESPPNIQYFGAGTRLSVL.

This clonotype showed up just a few times. The chain recombines TRBV6-1 with TRBJ1-5; D is undetermined. Germline V gene sequence: CDR1 MNHNS, CDR2 SASEGT. V shed 6 bases and J shed 6 bases, with 15 bases lying between them. CDR3 size: 14 residues. CDR3 loop: CASRTLGNGQPQHF. CDR3 sequence (DNA): TGTGCCAGCAGGACCCTGGGGAATGGTCAGCCCCAGCATTTT.

This clonotype has more than one count but fewer than ten. The rearrangement joins TRBV12-3 or TRBV12-4 to TRBJ1-6; D gene ambiguous. Trimming stripped 3 bases from V and 14 bases from J, with 14 bases between. This CDR3 is 13 amino acids long. CDR3 protein: CASSLDRQSTLHF. The CDR3 DNA reads as TGTGCCAGCAGTTTGGACCGACAATCAACCCTCCACTTT.

Only a few counts were recorded for this clonotype. The chain employs TRBV11-1 and TRBJ2-7, with D possibly being TRBD2 (5 bases). This CDR3 has 17 amino acids. Germline V gene sequence: CDR1 SGHAT, CDR2 FQDESV (reference sequence). V lost 5 bases to trimming and J lost 5 bases, with 25 bases between them. The CDR3 DNA reads as TGTGCCAGCAGCCCTCCCGGGGTGGGATGGCCTAACCACGAGCAGTACTTC. Protein sequence: CASSPPGVGWPNHEQYF.

This clonotype has at least ten counts. This chain connects TRBV20-1 to TRBJ2-5; 11 bases map to TRBD2. The CDR3 runs 15 residues. The germline gives CDR1 DFQATT, CDR2 SNEGSKA (reference sequence). Unmatched junction bases numbered 7, after V lost 0 bases and J lost 7 bases. The CDR3 loop is CSAREGASGGWTQYF. The DNA for the CDR3 is TGCAGTGCTAGAGAGGGGGCTAGCGGGGGGTGGACCCAGTACTTC.

This clonotype was detected a few times. The chain links TRBV6-1 to TRBJ1-2; tentative D call: TRBD1 (5 bases). The CDR3 has 15 amino acids. Germline CDR1 is MNHNS and CDR2 is SASEGT. V was trimmed by 5 bases and J by 3 bases, leaving 16 bases between them. CDR3 residues: CASSRYRDGDYGYTF. The CDR3 region has the DNA TGTGCCAGCAGTAGATACCGGGACGGCGACTATGGCTACACCTTC.

In its sample, this clonotype was seen many times. The rearrangement links TRBV2 to TRBJ1-6; D gene unclear. The CDR3 spans 14 residues. CDR1 and CDR2 from the germline V gene are SNHLY and FYNNEI. V lost 8 bases and J 6 bases, leaving 14 bases between the germline ends. In nucleotides, the CDR3 is TGTGCCAGCCGAGAAGGGCTGGTTAATTCACCCCTCCACTTT. Residues: CASREGLVNSPLHF.

This clonotype was observed at least ten times. V gene TRBV29-1 combines with J gene TRBJ1-1; D not resolved. The length of the CDR3 is 13 residues. Germline V lookup: CDR1 SQVTM, CDR2 ANQGSEA. Trimming removed 4 bases at V and 0 bases at J, with 9 bases between. The CDR3 protein is CSVVLTLNTEAFF. As DNA, the CDR3 is TGCAGCGTTGTGTTGACCCTGAACACTGAAGCTTTCTTT. Drawing the rest from reference TRBV29-1 and TRBJ1-1, the complete variable domain is SAVISQKPSRDICQRGTSLTIQCQVDSQVTMMFWYRQQPGQSLTLIATANQGSEATYESGFVIDKFPISRPNLTFSTLTVSNMSPEDSSIYLCSVVLTLNTEAFFGQGTRLTVV.

In this sample, this clonotype turned up many times. The J gene is TRBJ2-5, the V gene TRBV19; 10 nucleotides align to TRBD1. Germline trimming cut 7 bases from V and 4 bases from J; bases unmatched to any gene: 9. This CDR3 is 15 amino acids long. Germline V gene sequence: CDR1 LNHDA, CDR2 SQIVND (reference sequence). In nucleotides, the CDR3 is TGTGCCAGTAACCTGGGACAGGGGAGAGGAGAGACCCAGTACTTC. Residues: CASNLGQGRGETQYF.

In this sample, this clonotype turned up many times. The rearrangement uses TRBV19 and TRBJ1-1; D is possibly TRBD1 (5 bases). CDR3 length: 14 amino acids. The germline V gene encodes CDR1 LNHDA and CDR2 SQIVND (reference sequence). Trimming took 4 bases from V and 1 from J, leaving 10 bases between them. The CDR3 sequence is CASSTGFTNTEAFF. In nucleotides, the CDR3 is TGTGCCAGTAGTACAGGGTTTACGAACACTGAAGCTTTCTTT.

This clonotype was seen at least ten times. J is TRBJ2-7 and V is TRBV19; D ambiguous. Trimming pared 5 bases from V and 2 bases from J, leaving 13 bases between. The germline CDR1 and CDR2 sequences are LNHDA and SQIVND (reference sequence). The CDR3 runs to 14 residues. CDR3 nucleotides: TGTGCCAGTAGTTTAAGGGAAACTCCCTACGAGCAGTACTTC. Translation: CASSLRETPYEQYF.

On this clonotype itself: Just one base apart from a much larger clone, this may be a read error. CDR3 sequence: CASSYIGRREETEYF. Here the CDR3 DNA reads TGTGCCAGCAGTTACATAGGGCGGCGCGAAGAGACCGAGTACTTC. This chain links TRBV6-2 or TRBV6-3 with TRBJ2-5; D unresolved. This CDR3 comprises 15 residues. Germline CDR1 and CDR2: MNHEY and SVGEGT.

The chain combines TRBV10-3 with TRBJ1-5; tentatively, D is TRBD1 (6 bases). The CDR3 sequence is 14 residues long. V was clipped by 6 bases and J by 4 bases, with 13 bases between them. Germline V lookup: CDR1 ENHRY, CDR2 SYGVKD. The CDR3 DNA is TGTGCCATCAGGGGGGGACAAGATAATCAGCCCCAGCATTTT. It yields the protein CAIRGGQDNQPQHF.

Ten or more counts support this clonotype. The V and J genes are TRBV2 and TRBJ1-5; 8 bases fit TRBD1. Germline values: CDR1 SNHLY, CDR2 FYNNEI. The CDR3 sequence is 17 residues long. Trimming took 7 bases from V and 0 from J; bases not matched to a gene: 11. The CDR3 spells CASKFARTGNSNQPQHF. The DNA of the CDR3 is TGTGCCAGCAAATTCGCCCGGACAGGGAATAGCAATCAGCCCCAGCATTTT.

Comments on this clonotype: A single base separates this from a much larger clone, so it may be a read error. The rearrangement joins TRBV7-2 to TRBJ2-7; D may be TRBD1 or TRBD2 (5 bases each). Trimming removed 0 bases from V and 2 bases from J, with 11 bases in between. This CDR3 is 15 amino acids long. Looked up from germline, CDR1 is SGHTA and CDR2 is FQGNSA. The CDR3 nucleotides read TGTGCCAGCAGCTTAGCGCGTGGGGGTCCCTACGAGCAGTACGTC. Residues: CASSLARGGPYEQYV.

This clonotype appeared a few times. The rearrangement links TRBV28 to TRBJ1-5; D is possibly TRBD1 (6 bases). Germline V gene sequence: CDR1 MDHEN, CDR2 SYDVKM. CDR3 size: 17 residues. V lost 1 base, J lost 1 base, and 14 bases lay in between. This CDR3 reads CASSLFRGGRSNQPQHF. The CDR3 nucleotides read TGTGCCAGCAGTTTATTCAGGGGCGGCAGAAGCAATCAGCCCCAGCATTTT.